This T cell receptor beta chain emerged from a study of OX40 agonist ivuxolimab in advanced cancers. Study observations and caveats: Expanded clones tended on average to be more numerous among CD8+ T cells than CD4+. A proportion of nonresponders additionally exhibited low normalized T-cell clonal expansion. The study found among the lowest clonal expansion in partial responders at 0.1-3.0 mg/kg. By week 6 at 0.1 to 3.0 mg/kg, blood CD4+ and CD8+ T cells had expanded clonally.

This clone was detected once. Antigen unknown. Produced via immunoSEQ multiplex PCR; TCRdb's table is partial and in-frame only. The sample contains 55,000 to 80,000 clones, roughly 89% of which appear only once. V dropped 1 base and J dropped 2 bases, with 18 bases sitting between them. The germline V gene encodes CDR1 SGHTA and CDR2 FQGNSA. The CDR3 loop spans 18 amino acids. The sequencing used CD4+ or CD8+ T cells sorted from blood, collected in a trial of the OX40 agonist ivuxolimab. The J gene is TRBJ1-3, the V gene TRBV7-2; a weak D match, TRBD1 (5 bases). This sequence was found in an adult with an advanced solid tumor such as melanoma, head and neck, liver or kidney cancer. Written as DNA, the CDR3 is TGTGCCAGCAGCTTAGGGGGGTTGCTCGGGACGGCTGGAAACACCATATATTTT. Its protein is CASSLGGLLGTAGNTIYF.